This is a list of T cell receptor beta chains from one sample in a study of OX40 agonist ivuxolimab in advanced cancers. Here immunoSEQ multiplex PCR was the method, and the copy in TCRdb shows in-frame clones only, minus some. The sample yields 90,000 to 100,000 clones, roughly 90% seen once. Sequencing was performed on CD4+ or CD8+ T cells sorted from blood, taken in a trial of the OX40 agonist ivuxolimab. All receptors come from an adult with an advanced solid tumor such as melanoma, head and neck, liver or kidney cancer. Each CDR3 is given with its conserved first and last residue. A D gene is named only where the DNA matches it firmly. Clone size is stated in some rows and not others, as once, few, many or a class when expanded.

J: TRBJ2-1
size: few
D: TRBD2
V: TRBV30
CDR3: CAWSVGSGRGDEQFF
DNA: TGTGCCTGGAGTGTCGGTAGCGGGAGGGGGGATGAGCAGTTCTTC

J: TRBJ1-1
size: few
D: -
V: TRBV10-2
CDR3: CASQGYTEAFF
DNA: TGCGCCAGCCAAGGATACACTGAAGCTTTCTTT

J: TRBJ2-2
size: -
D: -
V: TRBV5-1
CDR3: CASSARIVQGTNTGELFF
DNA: TGCGCCAGCAGCGCCCGAATCGTACAGGGAACGAACACCGGGGAGCTGTTTTTT

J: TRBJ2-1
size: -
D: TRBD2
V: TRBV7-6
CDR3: CASSPGTSGRDSRNNEQFF
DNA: TGTGCCAGCAGCCCGGGGACTAGCGGGAGGGACTCCCGAAACAATGAGCAGTTCTTC

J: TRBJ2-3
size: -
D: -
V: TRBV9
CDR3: CASSVGGGAAGDTQYF
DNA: TGTGCCAGCAGCGTAGGAGGGGGGGCCGCGGGAGATACGCAGTATTTT

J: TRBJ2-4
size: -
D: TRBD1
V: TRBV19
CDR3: CASCCGTGDFLAKNIQYF
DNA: TGTGCCAGTTGTTGCGGGACAGGGGACTTCCTAGCCAAAAACATTCAGTACTTC

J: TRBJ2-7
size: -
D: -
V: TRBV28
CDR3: CASRDWGRAYEQYF
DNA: TGTGCCAGCAGGGATTGGGGACGCGCCTACGAGCAGTACTTC

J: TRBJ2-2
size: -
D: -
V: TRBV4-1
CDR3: CASSQVGTLTGELFF
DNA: TGCGCCAGCAGCCAAGTGGGGACCCTCACCGGGGAGCTGTTTTTT

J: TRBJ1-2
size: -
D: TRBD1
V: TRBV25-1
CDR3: CASSGQGAKTF
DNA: TGTGCCAGCAGTGGACAGGGGGCGAAAACCTTC

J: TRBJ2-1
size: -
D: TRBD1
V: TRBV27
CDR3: CASSLEVTGHNEQFF
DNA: TGTGCCAGCAGTTTAGAGGTGACAGGGCACAATGAGCAGTTCTTC

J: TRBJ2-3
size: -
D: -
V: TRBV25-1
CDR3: CASEGRVSTDTQYF
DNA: TGTGCCAGCGAGGGCAGGGTAAGCACAGATACGCAGTATTTT

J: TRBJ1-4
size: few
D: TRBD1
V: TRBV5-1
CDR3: CASSPTGVNEKLFF
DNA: TGCGCCAGCAGCCCTACAGGGGTAAATGAAAAACTGTTTTTT

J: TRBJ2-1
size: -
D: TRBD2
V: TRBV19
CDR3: CASSNLAGVYNEQFF
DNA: TGTGCCAGTAGTAACCTAGCGGGAGTCTACAATGAGCAGTTCTTC

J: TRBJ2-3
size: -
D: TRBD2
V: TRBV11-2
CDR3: CASSLGGPRTRYTDTQYF
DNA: TGTGCCAGCAGCTTAGGAGGGCCGCGGACTAGGTACACAGATACGCAGTATTTT

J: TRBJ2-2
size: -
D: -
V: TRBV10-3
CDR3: CAISESMRNTGELFF
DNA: TGTGCCATCAGTGAGTCGATGAGGAACACCGGGGAGCTGTTTTTT

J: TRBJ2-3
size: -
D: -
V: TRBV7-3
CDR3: CASSHVFGGILSTDTQYF
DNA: TGTGCCAGCAGCCATGTTTTCGGGGGAATCCTTAGCACAGATACGCAGTATTTT

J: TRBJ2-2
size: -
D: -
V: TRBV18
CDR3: CASSPLGGGNTGELFF
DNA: TGTGCCAGCTCACCACTTGGCGGGGGCAACACCGGGGAGCTGTTTTTT

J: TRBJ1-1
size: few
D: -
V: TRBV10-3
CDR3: CAISDGYTEAFF
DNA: TGTGCCATCAGTGACGGATACACTGAAGCTTTCTTT

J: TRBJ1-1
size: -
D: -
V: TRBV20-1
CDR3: CRGRGDTEAFF
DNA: TGCAGAGGTAGGGGTGACACTGAAGCTTTCTTT

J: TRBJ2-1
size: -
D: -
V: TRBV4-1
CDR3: CASSRPAPYNEQFF
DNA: TGCGCCAGCAGCCGGCCCGCCCCCTACAATGAGCAGTTCTTC

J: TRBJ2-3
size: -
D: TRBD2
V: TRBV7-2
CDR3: CASSLVRLGTSGKDTQYF
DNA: TGTGCCAGCAGCTTAGTCCGGCTCGGGACTAGCGGGAAAGATACGCAGTATTTT

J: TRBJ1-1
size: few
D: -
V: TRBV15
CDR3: CATSRDQGYTEAFF
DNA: TGTGCCACCAGCAGAGATCAAGGGTACACTGAAGCTTTCTTT

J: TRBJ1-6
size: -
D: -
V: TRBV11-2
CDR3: CASSLTGTRMGNSPLHF
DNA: TGTGCCAGCAGCTTAACAGGGACCCGTATGGGGAATTCACCCCTCCACTTT

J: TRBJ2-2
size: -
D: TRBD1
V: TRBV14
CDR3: CASSRYVTGVGELFF
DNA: TGTGCCAGCAGCCGATACGTTACAGGGGTCGGGGAGCTGTTTTTT

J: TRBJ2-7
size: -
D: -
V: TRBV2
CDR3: CASSRGLNEQYF
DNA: TGTGCCAGCAGCCGCGGGTTGAACGAGCAGTACTTC

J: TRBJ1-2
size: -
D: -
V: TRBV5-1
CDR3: CASSLEGLNYGYTF
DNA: TGCGCCAGCAGCTTGGAAGGGCTGAACTATGGCTACACCTTC

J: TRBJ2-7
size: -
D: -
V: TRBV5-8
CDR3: CASSFAGSSYEQYF
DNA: TGTGCCAGCAGCTTTGCGGGGAGCTCCTACGAGCAGTACTTT

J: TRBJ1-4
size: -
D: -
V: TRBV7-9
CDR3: CASGFRDKGEKLFF
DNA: TGTGCCAGCGGTTTCCGGGACAAGGGGGAAAAACTGTTTTTT

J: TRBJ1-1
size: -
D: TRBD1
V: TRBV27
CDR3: CASQHFTGGRTEAFF
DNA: TGTGCCAGCCAGCACTTTACAGGGGGCAGGACTGAAGCTTTCTTT

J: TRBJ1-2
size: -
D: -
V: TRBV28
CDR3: CASLQPSGYTF
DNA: TGTGCCAGCCTCCAGCCCTCAGGCTACACCTTC

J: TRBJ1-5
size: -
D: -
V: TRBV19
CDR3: CASNPLDSNQPQHF
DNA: TGTGCCAGTAACCCCCTAGATAGCAATCAGCCCCAGCATTTT

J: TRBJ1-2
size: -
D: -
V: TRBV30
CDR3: CAWSGGGQGYTF
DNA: TGTGCCTGGAGTGGCGGGGGTCAAGGCTACACCTTC

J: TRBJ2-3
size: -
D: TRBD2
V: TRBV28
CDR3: CASSLAPHGGVTDTQYF
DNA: TGTGCCAGCAGTTTAGCCCCTCACGGGGGGGTCACAGATACGCAGTATTTT

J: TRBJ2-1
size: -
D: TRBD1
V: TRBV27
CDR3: CASKTGAYNEQFF
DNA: TGTGCCAGCAAGACAGGGGCGTACAATGAGCAGTTCTTC

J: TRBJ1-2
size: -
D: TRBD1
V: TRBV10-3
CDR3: CAISGDRAGRDYGYTF
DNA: TGTGCCATCAGTGGGGACAGGGCAGGGAGGGACTATGGCTACACCTTC

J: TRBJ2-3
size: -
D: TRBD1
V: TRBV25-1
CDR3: CASSEFRPGQGTDTQYF
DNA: TGTGCCAGCAGTGAATTCAGACCGGGACAGGGGACAGATACGCAGTATTTT

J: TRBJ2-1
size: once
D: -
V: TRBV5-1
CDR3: CASSLDLNEGREQFF
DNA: TGCGCCAGCAGCTTGGACCTCAATGAAGGGCGTGAGCAGTTCTTC

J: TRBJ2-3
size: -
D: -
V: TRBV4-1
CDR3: CASSQEPGHTDTQYF
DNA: TGCGCCAGCAGCCAAGAACCCGGACACACAGATACGCAGTATTTT

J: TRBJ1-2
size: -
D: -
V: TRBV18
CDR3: CASSPQGNGYTF
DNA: TGTGCCAGCTCACCACAAGGGAATGGCTACACCTTC

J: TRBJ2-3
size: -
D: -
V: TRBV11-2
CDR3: CASSEGFGTQYF
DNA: TGTGCCAGCAGCGAAGGCTTCGGTACGCAGTATTTT

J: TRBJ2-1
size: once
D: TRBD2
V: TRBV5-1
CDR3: CASSGGLAPYNEQFF
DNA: TGCGCCAGCAGCGGGGGACTAGCTCCCTACAATGAGCAGTTCTTC

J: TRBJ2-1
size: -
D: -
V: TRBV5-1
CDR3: CASSPPGRPKQFF
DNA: TGCGCCAGCAGCCCCCCGGGCCGTCCCAAGCAGTTCTTC